This T cell receptor beta chain was observed in a study of blood T cell repertoires in COVID-19. Assay: immunoSEQ multiplex PCR; the TCRdb copy retains only in-frame clones and omits some. The profile covers roughly 440,000 clones, with 88% appearing a single time and about 12% taken by the ten largest. The CDR3 is made up of 14 amino acids. Trimming took 7 bases from V and 1 from J; bases not matched to a gene: 6. The V gene's germline CDR1 is LNHDA and CDR2 SQIVND (reference sequence). The clonotype originates from a woman in her 50s with COVID-19, enrolled during active disease. Material for sequencing was peripheral blood. The chain links TRBV19 to TRBJ1-1; 7 bases fit TRBD1. CDR3 residues: CASKVGTENTEAFF. The CDR3 nucleotides are TGTGCCAGTAAGGTCGGGACAGAGAACACTGAAGCTTTCTTT.